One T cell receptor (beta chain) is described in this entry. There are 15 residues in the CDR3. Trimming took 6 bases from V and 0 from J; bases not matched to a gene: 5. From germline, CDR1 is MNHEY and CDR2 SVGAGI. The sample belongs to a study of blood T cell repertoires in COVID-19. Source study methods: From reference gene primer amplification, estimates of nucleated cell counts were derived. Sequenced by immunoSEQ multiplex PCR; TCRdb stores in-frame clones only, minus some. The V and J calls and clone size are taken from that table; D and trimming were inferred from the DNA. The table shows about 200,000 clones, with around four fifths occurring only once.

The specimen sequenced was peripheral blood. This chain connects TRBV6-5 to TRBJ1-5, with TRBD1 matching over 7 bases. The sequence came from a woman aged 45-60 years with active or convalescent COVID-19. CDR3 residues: CASSKGQYSNQPQHF. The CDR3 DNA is TGTGCCAGCAGCAAGGGACAGTATAGCAATCAGCCCCAGCATTTT.